This is a list of T cell receptor beta chains from one sample in a study of blood T cell repertoires in COVID-19. The table came from immunoSEQ multiplex PCR; TCRdb's copy has only in-frame clones and leaves some out. The sample contains 45,000 to 65,000 clones, approximately 90% of which appear only once. Input material: peripheral blood. These receptors came from a man between 50 and 59 years old with acute or convalescent COVID-19. CDR3s leave out the opening cysteine and the closing phenylalanine or tryptophan.

TRBV30,AWDRGPPMNTEAF
TRBV15,ATRRRGDNQPQH
TRBV20-1,SASVGGTGSNQPQH
TRBV29-1,SVKEATEAF
TRBV11-3,ASSLTDREARY
TRBV5-1,ASSLAGYSGNTDTQY
TRBV7-2,ASSPRDKAGSNEQF
TRBV4-1,ASSQDGGGGETQY
TRBV12-3/TRBV12-4,ASSLDMRGYT
TRBV29-1,SVVRTNYGYT
TRBV10-1,ASSADISEQY
TRBV6-2/TRBV6-3,ASSYSGSGMTQY
TRBV6-1,ASSDYFGYT
TRBV5-1,ASSATGQSGNTIY
TRBV5-1,ASSLGQGNSPLH
TRBV21-1,ATYKGVGRELWETQY
TRBV2,ASSGERNTIY
TRBV7-7,ASSLSRGPTNEQF
TRBV6-5,ASSYSMGGYT
TRBV7-2,ASSFKGAENTIY
TRBV9,ASSVYSRAPTDTQY
TRBV4-1,ASSQDGAGGPSQETQY
TRBV19,ASSILAGWGKNIQY
TRBV2,ASSEAGTGREKLF
TRBV19,ASSIAVGSSYEQY
TRBV6-4,ASSDEGINSPLH
TRBV3-1/TRBV3-2,ASSQLRTGYYGYT
TRBV18,ASSPGSLRTGELF
TRBV30,AWGTGALAYEQY
TRBV13,ASSQTGNSYNEQF
TRBV11-3,ASSLRQGDNSPLH
TRBV24-1,ATSVPYEKLF
TRBV27,ASSPDRAETQY
TRBV10-2,ASSWEGSPSPLH
TRBV5-1,ASSLEGGVGYT
TRBV6-5,ASTVRGEQF
TRBV9,ASSVTAVDYEQY
TRBV6-5,ASSYSSGAIAF
TRBV2,ASRRTGGNYGYT
TRBV5-4,ASSSGTGSYGYT
TRBV7-7,ASSLELRGGPNTIY